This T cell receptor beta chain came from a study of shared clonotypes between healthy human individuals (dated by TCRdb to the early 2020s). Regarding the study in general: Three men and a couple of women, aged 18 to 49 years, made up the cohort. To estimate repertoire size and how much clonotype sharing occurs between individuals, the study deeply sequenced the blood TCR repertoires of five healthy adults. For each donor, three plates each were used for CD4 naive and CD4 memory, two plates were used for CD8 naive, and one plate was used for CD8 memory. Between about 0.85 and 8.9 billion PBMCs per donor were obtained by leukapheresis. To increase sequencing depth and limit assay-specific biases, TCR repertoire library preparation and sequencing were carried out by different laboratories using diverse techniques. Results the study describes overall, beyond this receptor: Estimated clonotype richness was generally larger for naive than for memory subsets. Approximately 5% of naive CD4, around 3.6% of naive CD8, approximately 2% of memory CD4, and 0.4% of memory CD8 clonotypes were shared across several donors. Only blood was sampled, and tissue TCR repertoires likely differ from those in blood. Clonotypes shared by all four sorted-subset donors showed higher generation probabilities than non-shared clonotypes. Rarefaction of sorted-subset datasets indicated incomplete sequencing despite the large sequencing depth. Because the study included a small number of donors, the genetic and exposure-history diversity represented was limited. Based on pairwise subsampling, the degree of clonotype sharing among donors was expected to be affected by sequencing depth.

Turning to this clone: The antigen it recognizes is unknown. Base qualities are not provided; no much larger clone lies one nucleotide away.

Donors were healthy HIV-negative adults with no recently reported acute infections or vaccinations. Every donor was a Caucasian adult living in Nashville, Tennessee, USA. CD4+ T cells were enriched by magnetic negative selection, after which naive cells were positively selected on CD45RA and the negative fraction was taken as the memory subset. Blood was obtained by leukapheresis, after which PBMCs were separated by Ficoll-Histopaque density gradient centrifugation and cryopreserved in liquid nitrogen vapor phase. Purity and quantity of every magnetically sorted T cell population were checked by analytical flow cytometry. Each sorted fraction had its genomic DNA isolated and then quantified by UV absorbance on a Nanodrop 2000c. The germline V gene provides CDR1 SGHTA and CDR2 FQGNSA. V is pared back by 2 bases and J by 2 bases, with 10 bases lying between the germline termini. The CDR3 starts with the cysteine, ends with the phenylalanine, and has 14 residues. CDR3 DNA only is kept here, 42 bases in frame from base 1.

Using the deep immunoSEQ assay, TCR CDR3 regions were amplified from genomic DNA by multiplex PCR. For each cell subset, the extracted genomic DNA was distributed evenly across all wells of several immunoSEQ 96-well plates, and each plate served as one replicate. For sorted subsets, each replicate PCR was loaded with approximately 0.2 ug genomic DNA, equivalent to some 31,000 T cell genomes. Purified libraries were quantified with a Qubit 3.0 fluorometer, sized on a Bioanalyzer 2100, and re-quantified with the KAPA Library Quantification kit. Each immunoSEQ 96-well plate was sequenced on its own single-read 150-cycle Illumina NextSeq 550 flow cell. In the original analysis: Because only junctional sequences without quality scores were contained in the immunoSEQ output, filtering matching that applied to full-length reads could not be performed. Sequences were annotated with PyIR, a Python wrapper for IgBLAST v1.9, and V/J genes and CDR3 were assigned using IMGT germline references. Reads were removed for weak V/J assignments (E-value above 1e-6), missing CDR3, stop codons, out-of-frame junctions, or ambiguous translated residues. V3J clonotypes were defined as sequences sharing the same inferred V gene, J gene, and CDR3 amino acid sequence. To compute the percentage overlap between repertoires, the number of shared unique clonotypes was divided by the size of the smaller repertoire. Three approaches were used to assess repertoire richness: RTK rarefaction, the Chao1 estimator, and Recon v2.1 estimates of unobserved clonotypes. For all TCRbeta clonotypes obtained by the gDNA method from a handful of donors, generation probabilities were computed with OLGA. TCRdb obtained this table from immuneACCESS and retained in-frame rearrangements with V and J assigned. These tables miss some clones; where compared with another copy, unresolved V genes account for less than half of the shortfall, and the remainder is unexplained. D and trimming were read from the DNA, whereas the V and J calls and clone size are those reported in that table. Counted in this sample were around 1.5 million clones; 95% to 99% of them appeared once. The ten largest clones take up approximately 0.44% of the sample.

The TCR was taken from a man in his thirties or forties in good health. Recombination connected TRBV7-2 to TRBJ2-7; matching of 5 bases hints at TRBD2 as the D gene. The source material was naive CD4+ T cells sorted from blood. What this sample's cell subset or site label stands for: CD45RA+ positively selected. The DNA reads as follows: TGTGCCAGCAGCTTACTATTCGGGACCTACGAGCAGTACTTC. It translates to CASSLLFGTYEQYF.